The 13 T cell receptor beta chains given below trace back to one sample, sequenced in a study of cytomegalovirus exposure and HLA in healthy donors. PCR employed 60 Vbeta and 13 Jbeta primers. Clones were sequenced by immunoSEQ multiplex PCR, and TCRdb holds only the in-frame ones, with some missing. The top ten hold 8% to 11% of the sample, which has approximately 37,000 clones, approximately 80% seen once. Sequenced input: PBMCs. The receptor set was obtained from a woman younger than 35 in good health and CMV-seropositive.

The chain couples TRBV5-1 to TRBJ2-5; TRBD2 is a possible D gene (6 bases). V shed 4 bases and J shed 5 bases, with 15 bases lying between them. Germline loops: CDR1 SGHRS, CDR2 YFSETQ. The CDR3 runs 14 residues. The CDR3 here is CASSPNSGEETQYF. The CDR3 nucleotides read TGCGCCAGCAGCCCAAATAGCGGCGAGGAGACCCAGTACTTC.

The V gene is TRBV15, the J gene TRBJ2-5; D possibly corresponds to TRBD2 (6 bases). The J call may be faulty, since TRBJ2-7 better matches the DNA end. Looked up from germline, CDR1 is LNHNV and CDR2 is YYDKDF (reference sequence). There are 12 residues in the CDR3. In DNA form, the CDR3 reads TGTGCCATGGGACTCGGTTCCTACGAGCAGTACTTC. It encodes CAMGLGSYEQYF.

The CDR3 region is CASILITENTEAFF. For the CDR3, the DNA is TGTGCCAGCATACTCATAACCGAGAACACTGAAGCTTTCTTT. The rearrangement uses TRBV6-1 and TRBJ1-1; D unresolved. Germline V gene data show CDR1 as MNHNS and CDR2 as SASEGT. Trimming took 7 bases from V and 1 from J, leaving 13 bases between them. This CDR3 spans 14 amino acids.

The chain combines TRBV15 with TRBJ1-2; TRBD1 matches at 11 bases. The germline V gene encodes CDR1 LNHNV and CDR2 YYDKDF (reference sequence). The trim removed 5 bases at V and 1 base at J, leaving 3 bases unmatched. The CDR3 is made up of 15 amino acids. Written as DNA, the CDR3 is TGTGCCACCAGCGCCGGGACAGGGGGTAACTATGGCTACACCTTC. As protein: CATSAGTGGNYGYTF.

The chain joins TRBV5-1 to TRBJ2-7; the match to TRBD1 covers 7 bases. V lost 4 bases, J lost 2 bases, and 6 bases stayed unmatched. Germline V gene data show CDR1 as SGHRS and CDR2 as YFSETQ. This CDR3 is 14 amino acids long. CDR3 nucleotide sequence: TGCGCCAGCAGCCTGTACAGGGGACCCTACGAGCAGTACTTC. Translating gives CASSLYRGPYEQYF.

The DNA for the CDR3 is TGTGCCAGCAGCACAACACAGGACGAGCAGTACTTC. The encoded protein is CASSTTQDEQYF. The V gene is TRBV9, the J gene TRBJ2-7; D perhaps matches TRBD1 (5 bases). CDR1 SGDLS and CDR2 YYNGEE come from the germline V gene. CDR3 size: 12 residues. Trimming stripped 4 bases from V and 5 bases from J, with 10 bases between.

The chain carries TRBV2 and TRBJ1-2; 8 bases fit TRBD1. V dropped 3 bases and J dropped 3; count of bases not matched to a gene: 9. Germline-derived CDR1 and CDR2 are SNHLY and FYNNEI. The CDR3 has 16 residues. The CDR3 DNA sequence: TGTGCCAGCAGTGACGGGTTCAGGGGGCAAGACTATGGCTACACCTTC. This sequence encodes CASSDGFRGQDYGYTF.

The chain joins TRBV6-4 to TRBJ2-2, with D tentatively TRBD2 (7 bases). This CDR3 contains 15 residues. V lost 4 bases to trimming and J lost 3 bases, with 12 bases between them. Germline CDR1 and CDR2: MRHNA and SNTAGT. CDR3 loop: CASSAGGRDTGELFF. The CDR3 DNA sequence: TGTGCCAGCAGTGCCGGGGGGCGAGACACCGGGGAGCTGTTTTTT.

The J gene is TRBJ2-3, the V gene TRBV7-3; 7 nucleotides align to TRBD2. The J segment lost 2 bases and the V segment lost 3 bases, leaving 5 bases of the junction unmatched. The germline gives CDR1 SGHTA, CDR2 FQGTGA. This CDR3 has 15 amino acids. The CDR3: CASSFRLAHTDTQYF. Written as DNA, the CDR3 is TGTGCCAGCAGCTTTAGACTAGCCCACACAGATACGCAGTATTTT.

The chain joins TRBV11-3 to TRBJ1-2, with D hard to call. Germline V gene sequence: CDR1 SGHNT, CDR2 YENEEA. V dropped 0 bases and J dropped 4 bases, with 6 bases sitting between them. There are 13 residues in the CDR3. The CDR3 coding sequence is TGTGCCAGCAGCTTAGATTGGCCCTATGGCTACACCTTC. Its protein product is CASSLDWPYGYTF. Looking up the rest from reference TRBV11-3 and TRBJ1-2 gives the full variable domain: EAGVVQSPRYKIIEKKQPVAFWCNPISGHNTLYWYLQNLGQGPELLIRYENEEAVDDSQLPKDRFSAERLKGVDSTLKIQPAELGDSAVYLCASSLDWPYGYTFGSGTRLTVV.

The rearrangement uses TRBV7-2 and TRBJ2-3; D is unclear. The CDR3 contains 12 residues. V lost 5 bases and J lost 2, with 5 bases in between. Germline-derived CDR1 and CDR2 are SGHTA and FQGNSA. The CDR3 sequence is CASSRYTDTQYF. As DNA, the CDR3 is TGTGCCAGCAGCCGTTACACAGATACGCAGTATTTT.

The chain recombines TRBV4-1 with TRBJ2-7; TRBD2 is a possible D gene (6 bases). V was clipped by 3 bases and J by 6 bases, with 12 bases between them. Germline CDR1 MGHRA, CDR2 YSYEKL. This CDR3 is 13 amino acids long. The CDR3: CASSHPGLTEQYF. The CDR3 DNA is TGCGCCAGCAGCCACCCCGGACTAACCGAGCAGTACTTC.

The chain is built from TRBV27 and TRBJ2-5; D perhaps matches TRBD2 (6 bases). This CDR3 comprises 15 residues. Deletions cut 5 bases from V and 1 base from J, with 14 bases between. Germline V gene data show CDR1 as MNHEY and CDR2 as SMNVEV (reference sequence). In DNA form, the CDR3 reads TGTGCCAGCAGTCCGTTAGCGGATACCCAAGAGACCCAGTACTTC. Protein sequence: CASSPLADTQETQYF.